These T cell receptor beta chains were read from a single sample in a study of blood T cell repertoires in COVID-19. Generated by immunoSEQ multiplex PCR, the TCRdb table keeps only in-frame clones and is missing some. This table has about 290,000 clones, around four fifths appearing once. The sequencing sample was made of peripheral blood. The source is a woman in her forties or fifties with active or convalescent COVID-19. Both conserved end residues are part of each CDR3. Clone size is stated in some rows and not others, as once, few, many or a class when expanded.

>TRBV18|-
CASSETVINSPLHF
>TRBV29-1|few
CSVETGPYNEQFF
>TRBV27|-
CASRSTGLPYEQYF
>TRBV7-9|-
CASSLGRGKKNSYEQYF
>TRBV7-9|-
CASSLRVEDTQYF
>TRBV20-1|once
CSASQTTGGVSPLHF
>TRBV3-1/TRBV3-2|-
CASSPASGRPNNEQFF
>TRBV27|-
CASSFSGSRYEQYF
>TRBV27|-
CASSLLLAGGPTGELFF
>TRBV19|-
CASKIREVNQPQHF
>TRBV5-6|-
CASSPPRASTDTQYF
>TRBV11-2|-
CASSLFAGSYYEQYF
>TRBV19|once
CASIGVFGPFHEQYF
>TRBV19|-
CASSIAPQGETQYF
>TRBV4-1|few
CASSQDPGLGDTQYF
>TRBV10-3|-
CAMATISDTQYF
>TRBV27|-
CASSDSGTVSYTF
>TRBV7-3|-
CASSLIKLGQAFF
>TRBV18|-
CASSLEQGEGYGYTF
>TRBV18|few
CASSPLGQTNTEAFF
>TRBV7-6|-
CASSLSVDEGSNQPQHF
>TRBV28|-
CASRRPGQGVSGNTIYF
>TRBV28|-
CASSSQKRGPNGYTF
>TRBV2|-
CASSGKLGPGDGNQPQHF
>TRBV7-9|-
CASSSNTNTEAFF
>TRBV6-4|-
CASSPQVNSPLHF
>TRBV9|-
CASSVGSGRVYEQYF
>TRBV4-1|-
CASSPGLAGAYEQYF
>TRBV20-1|-
CSASRKGLAGGYSYEQYF
>TRBV29-1|few
CSVESPLVRETQYF
>TRBV4-1|-
CASSQEGTRDTQYF
>TRBV5-1|-
CASSWRLAGDEQFF
>TRBV25-1|-
CASSEFGQLKAFF
>TRBV30|-
CAWTWATNSPLHF
>TRBV24-1|-
CATSDPQGAGETQYF
>TRBV2|-
CASSDVGLQNTEAFF
>TRBV24-1|once
CATSPRGRNEQFF